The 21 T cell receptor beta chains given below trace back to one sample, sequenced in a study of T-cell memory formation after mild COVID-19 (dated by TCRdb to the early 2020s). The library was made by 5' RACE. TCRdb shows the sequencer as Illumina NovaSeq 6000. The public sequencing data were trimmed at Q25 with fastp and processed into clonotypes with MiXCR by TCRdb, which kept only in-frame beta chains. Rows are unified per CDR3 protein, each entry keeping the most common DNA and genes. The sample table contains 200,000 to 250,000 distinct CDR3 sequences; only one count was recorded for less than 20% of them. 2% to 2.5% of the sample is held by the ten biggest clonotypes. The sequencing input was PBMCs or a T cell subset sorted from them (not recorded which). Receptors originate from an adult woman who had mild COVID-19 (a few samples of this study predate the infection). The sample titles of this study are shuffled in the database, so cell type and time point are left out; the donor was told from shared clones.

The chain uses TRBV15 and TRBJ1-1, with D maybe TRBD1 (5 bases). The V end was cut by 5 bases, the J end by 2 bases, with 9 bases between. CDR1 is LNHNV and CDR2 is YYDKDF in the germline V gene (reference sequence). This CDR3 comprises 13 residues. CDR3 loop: CATSVDSNTEAFF. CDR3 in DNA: TGTGCCACCAGCGTCGACAGTAACACTGAAGCTTTCTTT.

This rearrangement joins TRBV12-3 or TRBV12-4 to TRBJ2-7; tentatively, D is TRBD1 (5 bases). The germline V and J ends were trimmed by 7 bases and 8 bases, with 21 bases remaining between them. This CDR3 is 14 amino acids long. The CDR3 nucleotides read TGTGCCAGCACCCTGTATGAAAACAGGAACCAGCAGTACTTC. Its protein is CASTLYENRNQQYF.

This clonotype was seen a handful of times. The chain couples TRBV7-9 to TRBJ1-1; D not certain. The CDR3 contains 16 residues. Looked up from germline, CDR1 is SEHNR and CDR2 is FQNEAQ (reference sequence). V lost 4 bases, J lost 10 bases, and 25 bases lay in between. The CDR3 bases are TGTGCCAGCAGCTATCAACCGGGCGAAACGACGGAGGGAGCTTTCTTT. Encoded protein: CASSYQPGETTEGAFF.

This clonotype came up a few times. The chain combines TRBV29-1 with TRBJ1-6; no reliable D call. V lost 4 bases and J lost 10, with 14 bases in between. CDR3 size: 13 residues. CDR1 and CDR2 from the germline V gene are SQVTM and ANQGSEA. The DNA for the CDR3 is TGCAGCGTTGGAAGAGAGAAGAACTCACCCCTCCACTTT. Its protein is CSVGREKNSPLHF.

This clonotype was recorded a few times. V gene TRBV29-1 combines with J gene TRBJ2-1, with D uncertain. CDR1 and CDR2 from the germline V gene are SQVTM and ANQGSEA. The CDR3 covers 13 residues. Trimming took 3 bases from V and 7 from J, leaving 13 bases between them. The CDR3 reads CSVDTGKRNEQFF. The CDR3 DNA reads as TGCAGCGTTGATACTGGAAAAAGGAATGAGCAGTTCTTC.

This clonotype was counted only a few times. The CDR3 loop reads CASSLTSDPRETQYF. The CDR3 DNA sequence: TGTGCCAGCAGCTTAACAAGCGACCCTAGGGAGACCCAGTACTTC. This rearrangement joins TRBV7-3 to TRBJ2-5, with D uncertain. This CDR3 has 15 residues. The germline V gene encodes CDR1 SGHTA and CDR2 FQGTGA. V was pared by 0 bases and J by 5 bases, with 13 bases between.

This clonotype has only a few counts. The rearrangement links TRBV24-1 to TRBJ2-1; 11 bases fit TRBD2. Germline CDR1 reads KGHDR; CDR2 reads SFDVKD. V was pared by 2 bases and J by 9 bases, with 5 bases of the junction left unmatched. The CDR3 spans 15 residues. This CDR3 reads CATSDSLAGGVEQFF. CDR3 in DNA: TGTGCCACCAGTGATTCCCTAGCGGGAGGTGTTGAGCAGTTCTTC.

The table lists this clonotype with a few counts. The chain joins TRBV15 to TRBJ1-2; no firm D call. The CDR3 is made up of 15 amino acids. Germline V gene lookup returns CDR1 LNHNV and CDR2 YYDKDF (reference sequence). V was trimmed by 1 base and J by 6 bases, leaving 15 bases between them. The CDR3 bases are TGTGCCACCAGCAGAGGGGGTCGAGAAGGGAATGGCTACACCTTC. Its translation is CATSRGGREGNGYTF.

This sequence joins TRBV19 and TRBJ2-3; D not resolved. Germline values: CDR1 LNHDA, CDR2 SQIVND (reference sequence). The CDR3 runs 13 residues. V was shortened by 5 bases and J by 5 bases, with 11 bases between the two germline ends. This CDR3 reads CASSLRAGDTQYF. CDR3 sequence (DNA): TGTGCCAGTAGTCTCCGCGCAGGAGATACGCAGTATTTT. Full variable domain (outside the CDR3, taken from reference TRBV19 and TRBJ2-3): DGGITQSPKYLFRKEGQNVTLSCEQNLNHDAMYWYRQDPGQGLRLIYYSQIVNDFQKGDIAEGYSVSREKKESFPLTVTSAQKNPTAFYLCASSLRAGDTQYFGPGTRLTVL.

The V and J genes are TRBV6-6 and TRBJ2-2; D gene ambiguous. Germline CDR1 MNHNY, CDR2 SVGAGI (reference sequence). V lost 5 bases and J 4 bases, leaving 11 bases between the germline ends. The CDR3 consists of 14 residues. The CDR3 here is CASSLMTATGELFF. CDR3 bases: TGTGCCAGCAGTCTCATGACTGCCACCGGGGAGCTGTTTTTT.

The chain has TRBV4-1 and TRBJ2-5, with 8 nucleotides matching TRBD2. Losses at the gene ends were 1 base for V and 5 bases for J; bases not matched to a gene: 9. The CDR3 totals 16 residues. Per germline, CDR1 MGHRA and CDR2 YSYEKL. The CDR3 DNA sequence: TGCGCCAGCAGCCAAGTGGGACTAGTGGGGCGGGAGACCCAGTACTTC. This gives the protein CASSQVGLVGRETQYF.

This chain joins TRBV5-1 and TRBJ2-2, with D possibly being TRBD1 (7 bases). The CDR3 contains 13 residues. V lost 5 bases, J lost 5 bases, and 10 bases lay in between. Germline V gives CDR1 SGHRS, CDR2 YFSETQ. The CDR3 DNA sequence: TGCGCCAGCAGTTCAGGGGGGACCGGGGAGCTGTTTTTT. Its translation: CASSSGGTGELFF. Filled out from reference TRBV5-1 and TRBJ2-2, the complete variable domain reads KAGVTQTPRYLIKTRGQQVTLSCSPISGHRSVSWYQQTPGQGLQFLFEYFSETQRNKGNFPGRFSGRQFSNSRSEMNVSTLELGDSALYLCASSSGGTGELFFGEGSRLTVL.

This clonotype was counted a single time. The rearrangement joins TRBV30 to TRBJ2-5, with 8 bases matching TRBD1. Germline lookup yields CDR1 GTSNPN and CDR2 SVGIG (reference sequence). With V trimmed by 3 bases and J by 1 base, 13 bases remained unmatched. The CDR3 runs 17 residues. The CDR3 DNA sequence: TGTGCCTGGAGGTTCCTCCGAGGACAGGGAGGCCAAGAGACCCAGTACTTC. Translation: CAWRFLRGQGGQETQYF.

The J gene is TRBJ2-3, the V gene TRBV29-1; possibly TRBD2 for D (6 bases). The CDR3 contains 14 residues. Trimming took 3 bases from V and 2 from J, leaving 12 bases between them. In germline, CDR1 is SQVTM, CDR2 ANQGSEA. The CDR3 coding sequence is TGCAGCGTTGAGGGCGGGGACCCCACAGATACGCAGTATTTT. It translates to CSVEGGDPTDTQYF.

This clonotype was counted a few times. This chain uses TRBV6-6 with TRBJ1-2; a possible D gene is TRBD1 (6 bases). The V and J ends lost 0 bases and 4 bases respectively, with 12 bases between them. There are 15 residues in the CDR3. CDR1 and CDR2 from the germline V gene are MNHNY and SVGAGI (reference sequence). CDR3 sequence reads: CASSYSLQGGYGYTF. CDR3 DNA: TGTGCCAGCAGTTACTCGTTACAGGGAGGCTATGGCTACACCTTC.

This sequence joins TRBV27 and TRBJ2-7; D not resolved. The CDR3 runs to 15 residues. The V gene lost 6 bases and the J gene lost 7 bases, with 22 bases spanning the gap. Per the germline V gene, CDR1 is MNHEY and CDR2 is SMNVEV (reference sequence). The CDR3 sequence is CASSSLEQHFGEQYF. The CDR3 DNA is TGTGCCAGCAGCTCCCTCGAGCAGCATTTCGGGGAGCAGTACTTC.

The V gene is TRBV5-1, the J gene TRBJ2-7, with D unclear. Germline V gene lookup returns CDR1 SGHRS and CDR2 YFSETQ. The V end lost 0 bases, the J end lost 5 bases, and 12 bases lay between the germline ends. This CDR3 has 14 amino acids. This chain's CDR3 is CASSLALKPHEQYF. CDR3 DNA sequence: TGCGCCAGCAGCTTGGCCTTGAAGCCGCACGAGCAGTACTTC.

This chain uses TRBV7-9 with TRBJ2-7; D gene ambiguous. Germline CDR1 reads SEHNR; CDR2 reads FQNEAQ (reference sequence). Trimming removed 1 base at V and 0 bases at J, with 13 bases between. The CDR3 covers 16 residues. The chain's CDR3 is CASSLEGSSSSYEQYF. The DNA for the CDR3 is TGTGCCAGCAGCTTAGAGGGCTCCTCAAGCTCCTACGAGCAGTACTTC.

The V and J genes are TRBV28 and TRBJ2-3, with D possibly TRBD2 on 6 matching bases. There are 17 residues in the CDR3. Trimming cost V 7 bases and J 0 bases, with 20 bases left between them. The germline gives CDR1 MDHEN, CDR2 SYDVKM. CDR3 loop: CASNLAGISPSTDTQYF. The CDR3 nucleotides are TGTGCCAGCAACCTTGCGGGAATTTCTCCCAGCACAGATACGCAGTATTTT.

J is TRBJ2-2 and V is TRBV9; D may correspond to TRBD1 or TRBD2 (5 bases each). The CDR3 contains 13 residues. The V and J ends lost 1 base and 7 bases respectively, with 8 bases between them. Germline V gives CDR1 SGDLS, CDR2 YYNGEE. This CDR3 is CASSVWGSGELFF. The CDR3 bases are TGTGCCAGCAGCGTATGGGGGAGCGGGGAGCTGTTTTTT.

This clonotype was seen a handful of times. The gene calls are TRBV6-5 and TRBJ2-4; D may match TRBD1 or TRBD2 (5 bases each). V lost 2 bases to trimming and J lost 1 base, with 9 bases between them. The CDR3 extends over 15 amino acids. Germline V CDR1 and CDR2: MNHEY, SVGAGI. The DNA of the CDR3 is TGTGCCAGCAGTTACGGGGGAGTCGCCAAAAACATTCAGTACTTC. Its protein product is CASSYGGVAKNIQYF.